These T cell receptor beta chains were read from a single sample in a study of T cell responses to AZD1222 COVID-19 vaccine. Repertoires were generated with immunoSEQ multiplex PCR, while TCRdb's copy carries only in-frame clones and drops some. The profile shows about 120,000 clones, 88% of them singletons. This sample comprised peripheral blood, obtained 28 days after the second AZD1222 dose. The source is an adult who received the AZD1222 COVID-19 vaccine. Both conserved end residues are part of each CDR3. The D gene is left open where the match is weak. Clone size, where shown, is once, few, many, or a class for clones that have expanded.

d_call,clone_size,cdr3_length,v_call,j_call,cdr3_nt,cdr3_aa
TRBD2,NA,20,TRBV7-8,TRBJ2-5,TGTGCCAGCAGCTTAGAGACGCCCGGGCTAGCGGGGGGCGCCAGGGAGACCCAGTACTTC,CASSLETPGLAGGARETQYF
NA,NA,15,TRBV27,TRBJ2-5,TGTGCCAGCAGTTTATCGTGGCAGGGGGGAGAGACCCAGTACTTC,CASSLSWQGGETQYF
NA,NA,11,TRBV6-5,TRBJ1-3,TGTGCCAGCAGTTCGAGAAACACCATATATTTT,CASSSRNTIYF
TRBD1,NA,14,TRBV30,TRBJ1-2,TGTGCCTGGAGTGTGGGACAGGTGTCCTATGGCTACACCTTC,CAWSVGQVSYGYTF
TRBD2,NA,18,TRBV5-6,TRBJ2-2,TGTGCCAGCAGCTTGGGGGCTAGCGGGAGGGCGAACACCGGGGAGCTGTTTTTT,CASSLGASGRANTGELFF
TRBD1,once,16,TRBV7-6,TRBJ1-3,TGTGCCAGCAGCTTAGGAGGTGGGACAGTTAGAAACACCATATATTTT,CASSLGGGTVRNTIYF
NA,NA,11,TRBV19,TRBJ1-5,TGTGCCAGTAGTACGGTGGAGGCCCAGCATTTT,CASSTVEAQHF
NA,once,16,TRBV25-1,TRBJ2-5,TGTGCCAGCAGGTCTCCTCGACAGGACCCGCAAGAGACCCAGTACTTC,CASRSPRQDPQETQYF
NA,NA,14,TRBV6-4,TRBJ2-2,TGTGCCAGCAGAAGGGGGGACTTCACCGGGGAGCTGTTTTTT,CASRRGDFTGELFF
TRBD2,NA,15,TRBV5-4,TRBJ2-1,TGTGCCAGCAGCGGTAGCGGGAGTCCTCACAATGAGCAGTTCTTC,CASSGSGSPHNEQFF
NA,few,13,TRBV19,TRBJ2-3,TGTGCCAGTATGTCGCTCTTCACAGATACGCAGTATTTT,CASMSLFTDTQYF